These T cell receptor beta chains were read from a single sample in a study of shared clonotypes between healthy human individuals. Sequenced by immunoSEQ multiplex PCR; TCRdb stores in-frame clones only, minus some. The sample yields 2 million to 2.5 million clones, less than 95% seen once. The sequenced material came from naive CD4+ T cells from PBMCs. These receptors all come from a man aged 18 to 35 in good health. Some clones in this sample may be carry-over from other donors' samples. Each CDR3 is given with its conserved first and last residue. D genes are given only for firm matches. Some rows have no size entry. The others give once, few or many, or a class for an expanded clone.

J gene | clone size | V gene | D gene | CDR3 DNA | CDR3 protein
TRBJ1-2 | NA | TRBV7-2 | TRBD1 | TGTGCCAGCAGCCTCAGTCGGACAGGGGGCGGGTATGGCTACACCTTC | CASSLSRTGGGYGYTF
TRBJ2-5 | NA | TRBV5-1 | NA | TGCGCCAGCAGCTTGGGTCCGGGGCCTCAAGAGACCCAGTACTTC | CASSLGPGPQETQYF
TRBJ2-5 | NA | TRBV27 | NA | TGTGCCAGCAGTTTAACCCCACTAGAAGAGACCCAGTACTTC | CASSLTPLEETQYF
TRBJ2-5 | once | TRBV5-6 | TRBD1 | TGTGCCAGCAGCCTCGGACAGGGGGGGGAGACCCAGTACTTC | CASSLGQGGETQYF
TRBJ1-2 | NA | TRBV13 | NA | TGTGCCAGCAGCCTAGTGGTAGGGCTCCAGGGTGGCTACACCTTC | CASSLVVGLQGGYTF
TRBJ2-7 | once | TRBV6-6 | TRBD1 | TGTGCCAGCATCGACAGGGGATTGGGCGAGCAGTACTTC | CASIDRGLGEQYF
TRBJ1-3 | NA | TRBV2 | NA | TGTGCCAGCAGGGACGACATGAAGCTCATATATTTT | CASRDDMKLIYF
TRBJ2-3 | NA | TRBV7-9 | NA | TGTGCCAGCAGCTTACTTCCCTTAGCGGAGGCTAGCACAGATACGCAGTATTTT | CASSLLPLAEASTDTQYF
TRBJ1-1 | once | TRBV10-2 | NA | TGCGCCAGCAGTGGGTCCGGAAAACGGGCTCCTGAAGCTTTCTTT | CASSGSGKRAPEAFF
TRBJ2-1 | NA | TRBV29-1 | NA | TGCAGCGGGCGGGACTCCAGCTCCTACAATGAGCAGTTCTTC | CSGRDSSSYNEQFF
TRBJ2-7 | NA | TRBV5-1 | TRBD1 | TGCGCCAGCAGCCCCCAACCACAGGGGCCCGGCGAGCAGTACTTC | CASSPQPQGPGEQYF
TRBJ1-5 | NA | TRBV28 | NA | TGTGCCAGCACCCCTGGGGGGGGGCGCCGGGGTCAGCCCCAGCATTTT | CASTPGGGRRGQPQHF
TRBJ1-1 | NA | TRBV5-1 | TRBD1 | TGCGCCAGCAGTTCTTATCGGGACAGGGACACTGAAGCTTTCTTT | CASSSYRDRDTEAFF
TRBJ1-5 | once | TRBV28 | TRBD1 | TGTGCCAGCAGCTCGGGACAGCAGCCCCAGCATTTT | CASSSGQQPQHF
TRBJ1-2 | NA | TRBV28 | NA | TGTGCCAGCAGTGGGGCAGGGTCTGGCGTAGGCTATGGCTACACCTTC | CASSGAGSGVGYGYTF
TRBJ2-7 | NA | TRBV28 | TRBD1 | TGTGCCAGCAGTTCCAGGGGGCCCTCCTACGAGCAGTACTTC | CASSSRGPSYEQYF
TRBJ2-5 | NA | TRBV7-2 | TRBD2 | TGTGCCAGCAGCTTAGGGGGACTAGCGGGAGCTTCGGGAGAGACCCAGTACTTC | CASSLGGLAGASGETQYF
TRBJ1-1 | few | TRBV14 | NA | TGTGCCAGCAGCGTTCACCAGAACACTGAAGCTTTCTTT | CASSVHQNTEAFF
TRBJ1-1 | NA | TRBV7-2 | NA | TGTGCCAGCAGCTTACAGGGAGGAACTGAAGCTTTCTTT | CASSLQGGTEAFF
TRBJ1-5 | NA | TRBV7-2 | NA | TGTGCCAGCAGCCCAAGGACGGGCAATCAGCCCCAGCATTTT | CASSPRTGNQPQHF
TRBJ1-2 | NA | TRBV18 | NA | TGTGCCAGCTCACCGACGGGGGGGGACGGCTACACCTTC | CASSPTGGDGYTF
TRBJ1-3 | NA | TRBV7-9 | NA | TGTGCCAGCAGCTTAGCCGGGGCGAGGTACTCTGGAAACACCATATATTTT | CASSLAGARYSGNTIYF
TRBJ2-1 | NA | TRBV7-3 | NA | TGTGCCAGCAGCCTCTCCGGGACCTACAATGAGCAGTTCTTC | CASSLSGTYNEQFF
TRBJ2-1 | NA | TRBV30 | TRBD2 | TGTGCCTGGAGCGTCCACAAGGGGAGGACTAGAGCGAATGAGCAGTTCTTC | CAWSVHKGRTRANEQFF
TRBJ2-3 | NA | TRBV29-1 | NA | TGCAGCGTTCCCGACAGGTACACTAGCACAGATACGCAGTATTTT | CSVPDRYTSTDTQYF
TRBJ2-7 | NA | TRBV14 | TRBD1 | TGTGCCAGCAGCCGGGGACAGTACTACGAGCAGTACTTC | CASSRGQYYEQYF
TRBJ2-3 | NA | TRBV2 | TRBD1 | TGTGCCAGCAGTGGAACAGGGGCCTTCACAGATACGCAGTATTTT | CASSGTGAFTDTQYF
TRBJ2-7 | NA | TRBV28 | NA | TGTGCCAGCAGTTGGACGACCTACGAGCAGTACTTC | CASSWTTYEQYF
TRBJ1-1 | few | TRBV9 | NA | TGTGCCAGCAGCGTAGCTTTAGACTTCAACACTGAAGCTTTCTTT | CASSVALDFNTEAFF
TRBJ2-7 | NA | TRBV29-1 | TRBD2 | TGCAGCGTCCGGGGACTAGCGGGAGCCTACGAGCAGTACTTC | CSVRGLAGAYEQYF
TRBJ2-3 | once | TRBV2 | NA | TGTGCCAGCAGTGAGCAAAGCGTCTCAGATACGCAGTATTTT | CASSEQSVSDTQYF
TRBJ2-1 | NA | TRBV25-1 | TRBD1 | TGTGCCAGCAGTGAAGGACAGGGCCATGAGCAGTTCTTC | CASSEGQGHEQFF
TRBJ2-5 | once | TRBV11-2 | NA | TGTGCCAGCAGCTTGGACCCAGCTGTGGAGACCCAGTACTTC | CASSLDPAVETQYF
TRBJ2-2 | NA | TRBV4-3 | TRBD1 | TGCGCCAGCAGCCGCGGACAGGGGGAGTATACCGGGGAGCTGTTTTTT | CASSRGQGEYTGELFF
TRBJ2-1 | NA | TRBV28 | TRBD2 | TGTGCCAGCAGTTCAGGACTAGCGGGTTCCTACAATGAGCAGTTCTTC | CASSSGLAGSYNEQFF
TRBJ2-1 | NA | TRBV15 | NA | TGTGCCACCAGCAGGGCCCGGAATTTTGGGCAGTTCTTC | CATSRARNFGQFF
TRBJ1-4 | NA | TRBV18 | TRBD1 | TGTGCCAGCTCACCGCAGGGGGCTTTTAATGAAAAACTGTTTTTT | CASSPQGAFNEKLFF
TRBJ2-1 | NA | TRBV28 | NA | TGTGCCAGCAGTTCCCCGGGAGCCCCACCATTCTACAATGAGCAGTTCTTC | CASSSPGAPPFYNEQFF
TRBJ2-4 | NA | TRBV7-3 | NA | TGTGCCAGCAGCTTATATGGGGATGGGGCCTCCAAAAACATTCAGTACTTC | CASSLYGDGASKNIQYF
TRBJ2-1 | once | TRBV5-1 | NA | TGCGCCAGCAAGACTGAACTAAACAATGAGCAGTTCTTC | CASKTELNNEQFF
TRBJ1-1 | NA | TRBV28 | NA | TGTGCCAGCAGTTTATTTGGGGCGCCGTTCGGGAACACTGAAGCTTTCTTT | CASSLFGAPFGNTEAFF
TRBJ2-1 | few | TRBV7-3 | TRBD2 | TGTGCCAGCAGCTCCCAGACTAGCGGGGAGCAGTTCTTC | CASSSQTSGEQFF
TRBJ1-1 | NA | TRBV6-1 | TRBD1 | TGTGCCAACAGACAGGGATTGAACACTGAAGCTTTCTTT | CANRQGLNTEAFF
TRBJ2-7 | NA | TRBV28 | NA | TGTGCCAGCAGTAGTATAGACGTCCTACGGCAGTACTTC | CASSSIDVLRQYF
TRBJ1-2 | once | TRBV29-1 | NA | TGCAGCGTTGAAGAAGGGTACCAATTTTCCGGCTACACCTTC | CSVEEGYQFSGYTF
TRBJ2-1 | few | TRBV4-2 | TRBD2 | TGTGCCAGCAGCCAAGAACTAGCGGTCTACAATGAGCAGTTCTTC | CASSQELAVYNEQFF
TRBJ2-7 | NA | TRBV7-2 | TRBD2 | TGTGCCAGCAGCTTAGTAGCGGGGACCTACGAGCAGTACTTC | CASSLVAGTYEQYF
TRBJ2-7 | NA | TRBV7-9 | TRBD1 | TGTGCCAGCATGCCCGGGACAGGGCTCTACGAGCAGTACTTC | CASMPGTGLYEQYF
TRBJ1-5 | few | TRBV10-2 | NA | TGCGCCAGCAGTGAGGTCGTCCAGCCCCAGCATTTT | CASSEVVQPQHF
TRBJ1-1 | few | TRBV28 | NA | TGTGCCAGCACAAATGTGGGCACTGAAGCTTTCTTT | CASTNVGTEAFF
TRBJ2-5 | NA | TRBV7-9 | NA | TGTGCCAGCAGCCCCGACCGGACCCAGGAGACCCAGTACTTC | CASSPDRTQETQYF
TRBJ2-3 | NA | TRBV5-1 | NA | TGCGCCAGCAGCCCATCGACTGGTGGGGATACGCAGTATTTT | CASSPSTGGDTQYF
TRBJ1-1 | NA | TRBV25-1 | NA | TGTGCCAGCAGGGGGGACGGGATGAACACTGAAGCTTTCTTT | CASRGDGMNTEAFF
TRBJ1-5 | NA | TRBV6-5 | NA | TGTGCCAGCAAGAAAGGACTCAGCAATCAGCCCCAGCATTTT | CASKKGLSNQPQHF
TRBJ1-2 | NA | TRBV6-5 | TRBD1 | TGTGCCAGCTCCCCTGGGACAGGAGGTGGCTACACCTTC | CASSPGTGGGYTF
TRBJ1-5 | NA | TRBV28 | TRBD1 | TGTGCCAGCAGTACCCAGGGGGGAGCTCAGCCCCAGCATTTT | CASSTQGGAQPQHF
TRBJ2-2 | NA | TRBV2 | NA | TGTGCCAGCAGTGAGTCTGTGGCGAACACCGGGGAGCTGTTTTTT | CASSESVANTGELFF
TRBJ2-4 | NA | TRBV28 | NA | TGTGCCAGCAGTCCGGGACACTTAGCCAAAAACATTCAGTACTTC | CASSPGHLAKNIQYF
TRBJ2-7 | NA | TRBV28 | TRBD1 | TGTGCCAGCAGTCCACCCCATTCCCGGGACAGCGGGCAGTACTTC | CASSPPHSRDSGQYF